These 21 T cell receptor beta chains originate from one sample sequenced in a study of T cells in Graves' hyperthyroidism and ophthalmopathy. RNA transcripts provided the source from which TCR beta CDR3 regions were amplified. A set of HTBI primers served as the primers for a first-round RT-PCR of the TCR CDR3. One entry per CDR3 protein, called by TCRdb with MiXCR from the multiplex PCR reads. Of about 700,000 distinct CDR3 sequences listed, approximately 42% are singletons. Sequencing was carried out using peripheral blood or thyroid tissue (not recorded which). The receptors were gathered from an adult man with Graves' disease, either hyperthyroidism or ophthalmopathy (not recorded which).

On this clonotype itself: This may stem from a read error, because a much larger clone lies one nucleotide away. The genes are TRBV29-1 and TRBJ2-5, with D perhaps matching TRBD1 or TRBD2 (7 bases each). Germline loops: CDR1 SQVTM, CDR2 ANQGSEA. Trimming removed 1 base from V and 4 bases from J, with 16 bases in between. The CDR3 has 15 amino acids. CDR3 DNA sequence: TGCAGCGTTGAAGGACAGGGAGGGAGTCGAGAGACCCAGTACTTC. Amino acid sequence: CSVEGQGGSRETQYF.

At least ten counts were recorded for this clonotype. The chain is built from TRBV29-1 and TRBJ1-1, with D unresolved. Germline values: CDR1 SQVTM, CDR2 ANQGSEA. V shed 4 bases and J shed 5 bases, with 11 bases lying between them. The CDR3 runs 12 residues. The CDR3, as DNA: TGCAGCGTTGCCGGGTTGGGGACTGAAGCTTTCTTT. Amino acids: CSVAGLGTEAFF. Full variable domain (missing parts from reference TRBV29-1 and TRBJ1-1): SAVISQKPSRDICQRGTSLTIQCQVDSQVTMMFWYRQQPGQSLTLIATANQGSEATYESGFVIDKFPISRPNLTFSTLTVSNMSPEDSSIYLCSVAGLGTEAFFGQGTRLTVV.

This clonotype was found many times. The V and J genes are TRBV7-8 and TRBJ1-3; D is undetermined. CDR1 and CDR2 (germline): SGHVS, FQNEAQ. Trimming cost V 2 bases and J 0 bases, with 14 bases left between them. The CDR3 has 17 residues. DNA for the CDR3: TGTGCCAGCAGCTTAAGGAGGGCGCAGGTCTCTGGAAACACCATATATTTT. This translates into CASSLRRAQVSGNTIYF.

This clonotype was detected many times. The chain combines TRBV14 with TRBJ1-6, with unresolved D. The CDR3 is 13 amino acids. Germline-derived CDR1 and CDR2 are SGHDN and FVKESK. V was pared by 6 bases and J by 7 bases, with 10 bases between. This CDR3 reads CASRSGWNSPLHF. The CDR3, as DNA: TGTGCCAGCAGATCTGGATGGAATTCACCCCTCCACTTT.

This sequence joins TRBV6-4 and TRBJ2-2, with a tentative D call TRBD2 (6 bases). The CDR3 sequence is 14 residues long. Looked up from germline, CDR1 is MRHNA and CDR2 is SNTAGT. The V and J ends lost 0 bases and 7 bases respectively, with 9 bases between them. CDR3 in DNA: TGTGCCAGCAGTGACTCAGGGGAGGTCGGGGAGCTGTTTTTT. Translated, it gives CASSDSGEVGELFF.

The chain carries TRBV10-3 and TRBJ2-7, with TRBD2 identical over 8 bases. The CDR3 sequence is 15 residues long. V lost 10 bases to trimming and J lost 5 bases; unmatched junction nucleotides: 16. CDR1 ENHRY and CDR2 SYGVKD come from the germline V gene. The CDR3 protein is CASTRGAGLVNEQYF. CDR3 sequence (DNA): TGTGCCAGCACCCGAGGGGCGGGACTAGTGAACGAGCAGTACTTC.

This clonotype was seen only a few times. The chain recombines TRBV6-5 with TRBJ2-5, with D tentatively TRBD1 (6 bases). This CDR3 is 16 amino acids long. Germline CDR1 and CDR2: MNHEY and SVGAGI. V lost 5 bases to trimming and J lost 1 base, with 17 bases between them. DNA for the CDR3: TGTGCCAGCAGTCAATTCGGCAGGGGTAGCCAAGAGACCCAGTACTTC. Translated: CASSQFGRGSQETQYF.

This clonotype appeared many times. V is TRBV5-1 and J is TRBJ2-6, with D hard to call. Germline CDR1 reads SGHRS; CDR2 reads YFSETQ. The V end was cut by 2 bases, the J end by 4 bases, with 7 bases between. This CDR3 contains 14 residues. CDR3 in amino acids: CASSFPPGANVLTF. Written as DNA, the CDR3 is TGCGCCAGCAGCTTCCCTCCCGGGGCCAACGTCCTGACTTTC.

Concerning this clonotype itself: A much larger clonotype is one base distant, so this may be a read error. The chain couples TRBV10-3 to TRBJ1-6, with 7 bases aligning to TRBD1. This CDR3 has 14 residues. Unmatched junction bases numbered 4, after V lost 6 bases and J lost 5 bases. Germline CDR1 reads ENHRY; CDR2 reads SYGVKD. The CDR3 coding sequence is TGTGCCATCAGCGGGACAGCAAATAATTCACCCCTCCACTTT. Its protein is CAISGTANNSPLHF.

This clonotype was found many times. In DNA form, the CDR3 reads TGTGCCAGCAGCATTAGCGGGGGAACCCAAGAGACCCAGTACTTC. Its translation: CASSISGGTQETQYF. The V call is TRBV7-2, the J call TRBJ2-5; 9 bases align to TRBD2. CDR3 length: 15 amino acids. The germline gives CDR1 SGHTA, CDR2 FQGNSA. With V trimmed by 5 bases and J by 1 base, 5 bases remained unmatched.

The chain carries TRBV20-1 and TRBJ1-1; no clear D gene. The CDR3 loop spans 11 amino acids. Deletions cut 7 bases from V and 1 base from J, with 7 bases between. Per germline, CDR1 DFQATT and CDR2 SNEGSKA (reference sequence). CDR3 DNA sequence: TGCAGTGGGGTGTCGAACACTGAAGCTTTCTTT. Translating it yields CSGVSNTEAFF.

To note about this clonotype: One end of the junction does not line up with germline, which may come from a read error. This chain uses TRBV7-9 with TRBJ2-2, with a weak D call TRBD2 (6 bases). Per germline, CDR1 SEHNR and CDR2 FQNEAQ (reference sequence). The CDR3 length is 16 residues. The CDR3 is CSSSLAVGGYTGELFF. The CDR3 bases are TGTTCCAGCAGCTTAGCGGTTGGGGGGTACACCGGGGAGCTGTTTTTT.

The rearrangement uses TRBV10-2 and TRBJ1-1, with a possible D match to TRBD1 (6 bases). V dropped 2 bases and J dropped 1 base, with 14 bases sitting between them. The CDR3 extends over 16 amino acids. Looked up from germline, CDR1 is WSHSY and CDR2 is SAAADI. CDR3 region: CASSEPPGQQNTEAFF. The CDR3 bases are TGCGCCAGCAGTGAGCCGCCCGGACAGCAGAACACTGAAGCTTTCTTT.

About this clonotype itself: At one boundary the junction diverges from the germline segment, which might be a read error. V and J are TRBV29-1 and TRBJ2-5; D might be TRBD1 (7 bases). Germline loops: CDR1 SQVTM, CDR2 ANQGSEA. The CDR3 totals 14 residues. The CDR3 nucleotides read TGCAGCGTTGAAAACAGGGGAGGATCAGAGACCCAGTGCTTC. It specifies CSVENRGGSETQCF.

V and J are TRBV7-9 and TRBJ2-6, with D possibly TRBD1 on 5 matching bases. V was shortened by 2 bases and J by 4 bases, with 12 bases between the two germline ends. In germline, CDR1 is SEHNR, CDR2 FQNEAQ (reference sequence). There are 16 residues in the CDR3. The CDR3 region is CASSLQGATGANVLTF. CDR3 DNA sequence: TGTGCCAGCAGCTTACAAGGGGCGACGGGGGCCAACGTCCTGACTTTC.

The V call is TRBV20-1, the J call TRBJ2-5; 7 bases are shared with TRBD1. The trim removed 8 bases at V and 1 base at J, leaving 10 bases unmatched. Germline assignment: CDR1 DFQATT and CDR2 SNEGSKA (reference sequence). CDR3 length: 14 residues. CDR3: CSPKPDRVQETQYF. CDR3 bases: TGCAGTCCCAAACCCGACAGGGTCCAAGAGACCCAGTACTTC.

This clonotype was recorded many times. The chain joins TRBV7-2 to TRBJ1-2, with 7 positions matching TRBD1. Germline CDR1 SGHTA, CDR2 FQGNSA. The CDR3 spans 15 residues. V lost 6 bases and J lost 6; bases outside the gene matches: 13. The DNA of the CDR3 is TGTGCCAGCAGTAACAACGCGAACAGGGGAAATGGCTACACCTTC. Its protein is CASSNNANRGNGYTF.

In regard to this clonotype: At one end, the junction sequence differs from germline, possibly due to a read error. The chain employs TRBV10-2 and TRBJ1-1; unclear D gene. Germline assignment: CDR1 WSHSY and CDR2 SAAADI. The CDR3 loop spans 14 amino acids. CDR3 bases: TGTGCCAGCTCACCGCTCGACGTGGGGACTGAAGCTTTCTTT. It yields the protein CASSPLDVGTEAFF.

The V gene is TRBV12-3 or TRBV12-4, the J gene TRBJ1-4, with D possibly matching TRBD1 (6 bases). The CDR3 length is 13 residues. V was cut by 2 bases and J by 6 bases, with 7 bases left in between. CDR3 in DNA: TGTGCCAGCAGTTTATACAGGGATGAAAAACTGTTTTTT. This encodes CASSLYRDEKLFF.

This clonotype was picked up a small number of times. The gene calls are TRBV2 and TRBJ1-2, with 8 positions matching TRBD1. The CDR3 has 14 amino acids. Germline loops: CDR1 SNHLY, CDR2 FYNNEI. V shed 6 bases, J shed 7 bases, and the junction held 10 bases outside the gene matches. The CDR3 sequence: CASSQRPGGTGYTF. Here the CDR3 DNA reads TGTGCCAGCAGCCAAAGGCCAGGGGGCACTGGCTACACCTTC.

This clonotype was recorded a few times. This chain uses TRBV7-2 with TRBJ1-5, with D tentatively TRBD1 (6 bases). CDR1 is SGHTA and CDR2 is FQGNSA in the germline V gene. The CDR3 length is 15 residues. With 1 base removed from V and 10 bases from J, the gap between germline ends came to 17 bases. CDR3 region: CASSLGTDSRQPQHF. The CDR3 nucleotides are TGTGCCAGCAGCTTAGGGACGGACAGTCGTCAACCCCAGCATTTT.